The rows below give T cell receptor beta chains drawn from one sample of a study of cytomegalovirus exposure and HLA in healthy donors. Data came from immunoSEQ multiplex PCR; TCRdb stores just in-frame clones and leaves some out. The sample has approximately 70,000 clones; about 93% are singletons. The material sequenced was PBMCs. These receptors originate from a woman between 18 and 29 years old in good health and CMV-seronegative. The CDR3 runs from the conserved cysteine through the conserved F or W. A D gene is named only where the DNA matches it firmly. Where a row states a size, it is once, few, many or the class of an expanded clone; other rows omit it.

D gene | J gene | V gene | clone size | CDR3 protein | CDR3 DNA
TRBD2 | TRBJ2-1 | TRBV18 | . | CASSPAGVYNEQFF | TGTGCCAGCTCTCCGGCGGGGGTTTACAATGAGCAGTTCTTC
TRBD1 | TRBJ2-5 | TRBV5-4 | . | CASSWTGRQETQYF | TGTGCCAGCAGCTGGACAGGGAGACAAGAGACCCAGTACTTC
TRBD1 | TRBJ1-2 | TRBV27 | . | CASGGQGFIMDGYTF | TGTGCCAGCGGGGGACAGGGGTTCATAATGGATGGCTACACCTTC
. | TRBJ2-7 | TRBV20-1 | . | CSAIPYGEQYF | TGCAGTGCTATCCCTTACGGCGAGCAGTACTTC
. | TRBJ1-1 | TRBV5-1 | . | CASSPRTGTTMNTEAFF | TGCGCCAGCAGCCCTAGAACAGGGACCACCATGAACACTGAAGCTTTCTTT
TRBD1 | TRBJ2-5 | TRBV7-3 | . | CASSRTGQETQYF | TGTGCCAGCAGCAGGACAGGGCAAGAGACCCAGTACTTC
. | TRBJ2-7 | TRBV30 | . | CAWTRGGDSYEQYF | TGTGCCTGGACTAGGGGGGGGGACTCCTACGAGCAGTACTTC
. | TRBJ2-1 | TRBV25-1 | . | CATNHPGETAYNEQFF | TGTGCCACTAATCACCCGGGGGAAACCGCCTACAATGAGCAGTTCTTC
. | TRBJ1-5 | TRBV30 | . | CAWSLLGGDNQPQHF | TGTGCCTGGAGTCTCCTAGGAGGGGATAATCAGCCCCAGCATTTT
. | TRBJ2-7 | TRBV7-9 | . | CASRDTQHYEQYF | TGTGCCAGCAGGGACACCCAACACTACGAGCAGTACTTC
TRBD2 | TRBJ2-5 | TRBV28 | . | CASSFPVTPDFPSGGETQYF | TGTGCCAGCAGTTTCCCCGTAACCCCTGACTTCCCTAGCGGGGGAGAGACCCAGTACTTC
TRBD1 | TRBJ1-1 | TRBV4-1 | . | CASSPSRDREAFF | TGCGCCAGCAGCCCATCCCGGGACAGGGAAGCTTTCTTT
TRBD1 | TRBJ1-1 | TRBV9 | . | CASSPRVGQGEAFF | TGTGCCAGCAGCCCGAGGGTGGGACAGGGTGAAGCTTTCTTT
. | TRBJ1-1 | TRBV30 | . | CAWIRGIGAAFF | TGTGCCTGGATACGGGGGATCGGCGCGGCTTTCTTT
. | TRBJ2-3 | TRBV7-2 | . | CASSLGGLQYF | TGTGCCAGCAGCTTAGGCGGCCTGCAGTATTTT
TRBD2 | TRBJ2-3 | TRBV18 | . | CASSPLAGGTDTQYF | TGTGCCAGCTCGCCTCTAGCGGGTGGTACAGATACGCAGTATTTT
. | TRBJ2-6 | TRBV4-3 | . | CASSQDGGSSGANVLTF | TGCGCCAGCAGCCAAGATGGCGGAAGCTCTGGGGCCAACGTCCTGACTTTC
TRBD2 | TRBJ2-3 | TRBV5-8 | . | CASSVSGAITDTQYF | TGTGCCAGCAGCGTTAGCGGGGCGATCACAGATACGCAGTATTTT
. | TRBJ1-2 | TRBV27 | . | CASSPNRVNYGYTF | TGTGCCAGCAGTCCCAACAGGGTAAACTATGGCTACACCTTC
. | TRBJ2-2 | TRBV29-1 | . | CSVGYRNTGELFF | TGCAGCGTTGGGTATAGGAACACCGGGGAGCTGTTTTTT
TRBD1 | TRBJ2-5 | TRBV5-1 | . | CASSSAGTGWETQYF | TGCGCCAGCAGCTCGGCCGGGACAGGGTGGGAGACCCAGTACTTC
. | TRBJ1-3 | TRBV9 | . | CASSVDGYRSGNTIYF | TGTGCCAGCAGCGTAGACGGGTACCGCTCTGGAAACACCATATATTTT
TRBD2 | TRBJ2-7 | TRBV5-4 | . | CASSLPASGGPYEQYF | TGTGCCAGCAGCTTGCCGGCTAGCGGGGGGCCCTACGAGCAGTACTTC
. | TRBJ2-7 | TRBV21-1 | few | CARQTYEQYF | TGTGCCAGACAAACCTACGAGCAGTACTTC
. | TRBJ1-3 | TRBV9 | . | CASASLGSGGNTIYF | TGTGCCAGCGCCTCCCTGGGGAGTGGTGGAAACACCATATATTTT
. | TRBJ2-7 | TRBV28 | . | CASRLPSDSSAEQYF | TGTGCCAGCAGACTACCTAGCGATTCCTCGGCGGAGCAGTACTTC
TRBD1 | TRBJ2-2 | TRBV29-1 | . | CSGSETGVTGELFF | TGCAGCGGCTCCGAGACAGGGGTAACCGGGGAGCTGTTTTTT
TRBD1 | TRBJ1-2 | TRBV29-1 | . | CSVTGGEGYTF | TGCAGCGTAACAGGGGGTGAGGGCTACACCTTC
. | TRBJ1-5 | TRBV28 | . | CASSGSYSNQPQHF | TGTGCCAGCAGCGGGAGTTATAGCAATCAGCCCCAGCATTTT
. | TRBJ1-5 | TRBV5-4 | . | CASSSTGDNQPQHF | TGTGCCAGCAGCTCGACAGGAGACAATCAGCCCCAGCATTTT
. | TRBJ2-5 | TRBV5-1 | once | CASSLGIAGETQYF | TGCGCCAGCAGCTTGGGGATAGCCGGAGAGACCCAGTACTTC
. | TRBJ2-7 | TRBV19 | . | CASSNHGQTYEQYF | TGTGCCAGTAGTAACCACGGACAGACCTACGAGCAGTACTTC
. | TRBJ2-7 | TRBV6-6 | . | CASRYAGVHEQYF | TGTGCCAGCAGATACGCAGGGGTCCACGAGCAGTACTTC
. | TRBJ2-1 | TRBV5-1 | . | CASCLASGEQFF | TGCGCCAGCTGCTTGGCTTCAGGCGAGCAGTTCTTC
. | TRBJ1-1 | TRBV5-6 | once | CASGLRGGVTEAFF | TGTGCCAGCGGACTCCGAGGGGGGGTCACTGAAGCTTTCTTT
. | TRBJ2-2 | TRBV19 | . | CASSISGVPGELFF | TGTGCCAGTAGTATTTCGGGGGTACCGGGGGAGCTGTTTTTT
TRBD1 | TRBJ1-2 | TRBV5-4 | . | CASSPGQGAQNYGYTF | TGTGCCAGCAGTCCGGGACAGGGGGCGCAAAACTATGGCTACACCTTC